These T cell receptor beta chains were read from a single sample in a study of graft-versus-host responses after intestinal transplantation. These receptors have no known antigen. Sequencing used immunoSEQ multiplex PCR; TCRdb keeps in-frame clones, though not all of them. The table lists 84,000 or so clones, roughly 84% of them singletons, with 8% in the top ten. Sequenced here: unstimulated CD8+ T cells sorted from spleen or lymph node cells, sampled before transplant. The receptors were gathered from a human donor who was the organ donor for an intestinal transplant. Each CDR3 is given with its conserved first and last residue. D genes are given only for firm matches. The listing skips clone size in some rows; elsewhere it reads once, few, many or a size class.

CASSTESSYEQYF	TGTGCCAGTAGTACGGAGAGCTCCTACGAGCAGTACTTC	NA	few	13	TRBJ2-7	TRBV19
CASSPGGNQPQHF	TGTGCCAGCAGCCCCGGGGGGAATCAGCCCCAGCATTTT	NA	NA	13	TRBJ1-5	TRBV9
CASSLTGTGDYNEQFF	TGTGCCAGCAGTTTAACCGGGACAGGGGATTACAATGAGCAGTTCTTC	TRBD1	NA	16	TRBJ2-1	TRBV6-4
CASSLGLPEAFF	TGTGCCAGCAGCTTAGGGTTGCCTGAAGCTTTCTTT	NA	NA	12	TRBJ1-1	TRBV7-8
CASTGLAEPETQYF	TGTGCCAGTACCGGACTAGCGGAACCTGAGACCCAGTACTTC	TRBD2	NA	14	TRBJ2-5	TRBV19
CASSQGSLYNEQFF	TGTGCCAGCAGCCAGGGGTCCCTTTACAATGAGCAGTTCTTC	NA	NA	14	TRBJ2-1	TRBV9
CASGATGNVSYEQYF	TGTGCCAGCGGCGCGACAGGGAATGTCTCGTACGAGCAGTACTTC	TRBD1	NA	15	TRBJ2-7	TRBV6-5
CASSQVTGGYEQYF	TGTGCCAGCAGTCAAGTCACAGGGGGCTACGAGCAGTACTTC	TRBD1	once	14	TRBJ2-7	TRBV4-1
CASSQVGLGFDEQFF	TGCGCCAGCAGCCAAGTCGGCTTGGGGTTCGATGAGCAGTTCTTC	NA	NA	15	TRBJ2-1	TRBV4-1
CASKPGQLLPDTQYF	TGTGCCAGCAAGCCCGGACAGTTATTACCTGATACGCAGTATTTT	NA	NA	15	TRBJ2-3	TRBV28
CASSMTGDNQPQHF	TGTGCCAGTAGTATGACAGGGGACAATCAGCCCCAGCATTTT	TRBD1	NA	14	TRBJ1-5	TRBV19
CAWRLPRAEAFF	TGTGCCTGGAGGCTTCCTCGGGCTGAAGCTTTCTTT	NA	NA	12	TRBJ1-1	TRBV30
CASSQGRGEKLFF	TGCGCCAGCAGCCAAGGAAGGGGGGAAAAACTGTTTTTT	NA	once	13	TRBJ1-4	TRBV4-1
CASSLGTGKETQYF	TGTGCCAGCAGCTTAGGGACAGGGAAAGAGACCCAGTACTTC	TRBD1	NA	14	TRBJ2-5	TRBV13
CAWSGDGGQAEQFF	TGTGCCTGGAGTGGTGACGGGGGGCAGGCTGAGCAGTTCTTC	NA	NA	14	TRBJ2-1	TRBV30
CAWSAMGGTEAFF	TGTGCCTGGAGTGCAATGGGGGGCACTGAAGCTTTCTTT	NA	NA	13	TRBJ1-1	TRBV30
CASSFSFAGELFF	TGTGCCAGCAGCTTCTCTTTTGCGGGGGAGCTGTTTTTT	NA	NA	13	TRBJ2-2	TRBV7-2
CASSPTGGSNQPQHF	TGTGCCAGCAGCCCTACAGGGGGTAGCAATCAGCCCCAGCATTTT	TRBD1	NA	15	TRBJ1-5	TRBV27
CASSEVRGSTNEKLFF	TGTGCCAGCAGTGAGGTACGAGGCTCGACTAATGAAAAACTGTTTTTT	NA	NA	16	TRBJ1-4	TRBV6-1
CASSTDRGLGFGNQPQHF	TGTGCCAGCAGCACTGACAGGGGGCTGGGTTTTGGGAATCAGCCCCAGCATTTT	TRBD1	NA	18	TRBJ1-5	TRBV5-6
CASSPPDRGTGELFF	TGTGCCAGCAGCCCCCCGGACAGGGGGACCGGGGAGCTGTTTTTT	TRBD1	NA	15	TRBJ2-2	TRBV9
CASSLERDSSYEQYF	TGTGCCAGCAGCTTAGAACGGGACAGCTCCTACGAGCAGTACTTC	TRBD1	NA	15	TRBJ2-7	TRBV11-2
CASSQDGTGHETQYF	TGTGCCAGCAGCCAAGATGGTACTGGACACGAGACCCAGTACTTC	NA	NA	15	TRBJ2-5	TRBV4-2
CASSPRLAGDPSTDTQYF	TGTGCCAGCAGCCCAAGACTAGCGGGGGACCCTAGCACAGATACGCAGTATTTT	TRBD2	NA	18	TRBJ2-3	TRBV13
CATAGGNQPQHF	TGTGCCACCGCGGGGGGGAATCAGCCCCAGCATTTT	NA	NA	12	TRBJ1-5	TRBV10-3
CASSESPELTGELFF	TGCGCCAGCAGTGAGTCTCCAGAGCTAACCGGGGAGCTGTTTTTT	NA	once	15	TRBJ2-2	TRBV10-1
CASIRRGGTGELFF	TGTGCCAGCATACGTCGGGGAGGGACCGGGGAGCTGTTTTTT	TRBD2	NA	14	TRBJ2-2	TRBV2
CASSQIWETQPQHF	TGCGCCAGCAGCCAAATCTGGGAGACGCAGCCCCAGCATTTT	NA	NA	14	TRBJ1-5	TRBV4-1
CATSRDRGSETQYF	TGTGCCACCAGCAGAGATCGGGGCTCAGAGACCCAGTACTTC	NA	NA	14	TRBJ2-5	TRBV15
CASSPRGSETQYF	TGTGCCAGCAGCCCCCGAGGTTCAGAGACCCAGTACTTC	NA	few	13	TRBJ2-5	TRBV7-7
CASGTGDLETQYF	TGTGCCAGCGGAACAGGGGACTTGGAGACCCAGTACTTC	NA	NA	13	TRBJ2-5	TRBV25-1
CASSMSELYEQYF	TGTGCCAGTAGTATGTCGGAACTGTACGAGCAGTACTTC	NA	NA	13	TRBJ2-7	TRBV19
CASSQDRGQKRSSNGYTF	TGCGCCAGCAGCCAAGATCGAGGACAGAAACGATCTTCTAATGGCTACACCTTC	NA	NA	18	TRBJ1-2	TRBV4-1
CASRVTEAFF	TGTGCCAGCAGAGTTACTGAAGCTTTCTTT	NA	once	10	TRBJ1-1	TRBV11-2
CAISDLGEETQYF	TGTGCCATCAGTGATCTGGGAGAAGAGACCCAGTACTTC	NA	once	13	TRBJ2-5	TRBV10-3
CASSLYSSYNEQFF	TGTGCCAGCAGCTTGTACAGTTCCTACAATGAGCAGTTCTTC	NA	NA	14	TRBJ2-1	TRBV7-3
CASSLTGGSGNTIYF	TGTGCCAGCAGTTTGACAGGGGGGTCTGGAAACACCATATATTTT	TRBD1	NA	15	TRBJ1-3	TRBV6-1
CASSGGGGGADTQYF	TGTGCCAGCAGCGGAGGCGGGGGGGGAGCAGATACGCAGTATTTT	TRBD2	NA	15	TRBJ2-3	TRBV9
CASSSDVGQGIPLF	NA	NA	NA	14	TRBJ2-7	TRBV5-6
CASSFGTGSTGELFF	TGTGCCAGTAGTTTTGGGACAGGGAGCACCGGGGAGCTGTTTTTT	TRBD1	NA	15	TRBJ2-2	TRBV19
CASRERDTHYEQYF	TGTGCCAGCAGGGAGCGGGACACCCACTACGAGCAGTACTTC	NA	NA	14	TRBJ2-7	TRBV6-5
CASRLAGGLYNEQFF	TGTGCCAGCAGACTAGCGGGGGGGCTTTACAATGAGCAGTTCTTC	TRBD2	NA	15	TRBJ2-1	TRBV7-8
CASRAGSYSNQPQHF	TGTGCCAGCAGGGCGGGGAGTTATAGCAATCAGCCCCAGCATTTT	NA	NA	15	TRBJ1-5	TRBV27
CARHGTSSYEQYF	TGTGCCAGGCACGGGACTTCCTCCTACGAGCAGTACTTC	NA	NA	13	TRBJ2-7	TRBV6-1